Shown below are 3 T cell receptor beta chains from a single sample sequenced in a study of T-cell reconstitution after alpha-beta-depleted transplantation in children. Preparation of the TCRbeta library used unique molecular identifiers. TCRdb re-derived calls from the PCR reads in MiXCR, one entry per CDR3 protein. The data contain more than 90,000 distinct CDR3 sequences, 10% to 13% of them singletons. Sequencing used PBMCs, obtained before TCRalphabeta/CD19-depleted stem cell transplant. The receptors come from a boy under 10 years old with acute lymphoblastic leukemia, due to receive a stem cell transplant.

This clonotype was seen a few times. V gene TRBV11-1 combines with J gene TRBJ1-2; D unresolved. The CDR3 is 18 residues long. The germline gives CDR1 SGHAT, CDR2 FQDESV (reference sequence). Between the trimmed V and J ends, which lost 4 bases and 0 bases, there was a span of 21 bases. CDR3 DNA: TGTGCCAGCAGCTCCGACCCTCGTTTGGGGAGAGCTAACTATGGCTACACCTTC. Its protein is CASSSDPRLGRANYGYTF.

V and J are TRBV24-1 and TRBJ2-1, with 12 bases aligning to TRBD2. This CDR3 comprises 14 residues. Per germline, CDR1 KGHDR and CDR2 SFDVKD. The J segment lost 11 bases and the V segment lost 6 bases, leaving 7 bases of the junction unmatched. In DNA form, the CDR3 reads TGTGCCACCAGTACACGGACTAGCGGGAACAAGCAGTTCTTC. This translates into CATSTRTSGNKQFF.

This clonotype was picked up many times. The V and J genes are TRBV5-1 and TRBJ1-4; D is ambiguous. Trimming shortened V by 4 bases and J by 6 bases, and 10 bases separated the two germline ends. The CDR3 runs 13 residues. In germline, CDR1 is SGHRS, CDR2 YFSETQ. DNA for the CDR3: TGCGCCAGCAGCATGACCCGGGATGAAAAACTGTTTTTT. The encoded protein is CASSMTRDEKLFF.